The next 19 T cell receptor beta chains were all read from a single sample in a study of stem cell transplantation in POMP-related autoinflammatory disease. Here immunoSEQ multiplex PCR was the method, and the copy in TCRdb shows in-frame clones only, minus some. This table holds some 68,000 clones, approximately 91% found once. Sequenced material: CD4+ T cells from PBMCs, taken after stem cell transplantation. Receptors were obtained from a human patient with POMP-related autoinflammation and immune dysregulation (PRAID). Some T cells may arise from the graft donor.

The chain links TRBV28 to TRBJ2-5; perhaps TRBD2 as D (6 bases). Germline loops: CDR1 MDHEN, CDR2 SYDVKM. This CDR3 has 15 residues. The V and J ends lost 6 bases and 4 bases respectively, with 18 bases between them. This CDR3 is CASSPPLATIETQYF. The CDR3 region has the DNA TGTGCCAGCAGCCCCCCACTAGCCACAATAGAGACCCAGTACTTC.

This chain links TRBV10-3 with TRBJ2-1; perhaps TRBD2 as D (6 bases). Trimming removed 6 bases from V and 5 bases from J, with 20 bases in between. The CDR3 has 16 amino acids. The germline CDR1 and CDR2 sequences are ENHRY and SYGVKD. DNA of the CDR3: TGTGCCATCAGCCCCGGGTCTAGCGTATTTGACAATGAGCAGTTCTTC. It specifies CAISPGSSVFDNEQFF.

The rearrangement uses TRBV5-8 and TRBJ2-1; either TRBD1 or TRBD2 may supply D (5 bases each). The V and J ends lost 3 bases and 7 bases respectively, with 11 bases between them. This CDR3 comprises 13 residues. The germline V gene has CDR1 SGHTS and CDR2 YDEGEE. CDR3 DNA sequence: TGTGCCAGCAGCTGGAGAGGGGAAAATGAGCAGTTCTTC. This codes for CASSWRGENEQFF.

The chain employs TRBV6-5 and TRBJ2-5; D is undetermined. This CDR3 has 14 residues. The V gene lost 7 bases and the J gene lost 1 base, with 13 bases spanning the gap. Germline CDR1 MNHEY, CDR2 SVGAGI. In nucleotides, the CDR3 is TGTGCCAGCAATCCCGGCTGGGTCCAAGAGACCCAGTACTTC. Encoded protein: CASNPGWVQETQYF.

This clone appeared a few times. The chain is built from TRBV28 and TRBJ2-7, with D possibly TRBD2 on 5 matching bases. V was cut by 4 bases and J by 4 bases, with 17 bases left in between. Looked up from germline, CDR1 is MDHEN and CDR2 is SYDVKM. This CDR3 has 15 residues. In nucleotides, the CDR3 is TGTGCCAGCAGTTATTCTACCGGGGTAGGATACGAGCAGTACTTC. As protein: CASSYSTGVGYEQYF. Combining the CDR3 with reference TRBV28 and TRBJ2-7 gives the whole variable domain DVKVTQSSRYLVKRTGEKVFLECVQDMDHENMFWYRQDPGLGLRLIYFSYDVKMKEKGDIPEGYSVSREKKERFSLILESASTNQTSMYLCASSYSTGVGYEQYFGPGTRLTVT.

CDR3 sequence reads: CATSSGTADQPQHF. The CDR3 bases are TGTGCCACCAGCAGCGGGACAGCTGATCAGCCCCAGCATTTT. V gene TRBV15 combines with J gene TRBJ1-5; 7 bases line up with TRBD1. CDR1 LNHNV and CDR2 YYDKDF come from the germline V gene (reference sequence). The length of the CDR3 is 14 residues. The trim removed 3 bases at V and 5 bases at J, leaving 4 bases unmatched.

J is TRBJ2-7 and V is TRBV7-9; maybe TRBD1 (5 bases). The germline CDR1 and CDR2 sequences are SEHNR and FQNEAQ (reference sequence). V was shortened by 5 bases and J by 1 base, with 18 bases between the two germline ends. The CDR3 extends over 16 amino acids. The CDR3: CASSPWGSTASYEQYF. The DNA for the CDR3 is TGTGCCAGCAGCCCTTGGGGCAGCACCGCTTCCTACGAGCAGTACTTC.

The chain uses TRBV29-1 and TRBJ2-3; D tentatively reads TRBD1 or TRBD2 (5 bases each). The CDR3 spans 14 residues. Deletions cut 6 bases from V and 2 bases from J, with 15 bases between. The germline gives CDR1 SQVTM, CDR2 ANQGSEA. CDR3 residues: CSVGVRRLTDTQYF. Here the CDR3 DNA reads TGCAGCGTGGGGGTGCGACGTCTCACAGATACGCAGTATTTT.

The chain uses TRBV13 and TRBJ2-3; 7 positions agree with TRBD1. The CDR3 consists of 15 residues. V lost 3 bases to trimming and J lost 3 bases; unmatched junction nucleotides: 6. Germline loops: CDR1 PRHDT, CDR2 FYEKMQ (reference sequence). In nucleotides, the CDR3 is TGTGCCAGCAGCTTCCGGGACAGATTTACAGATACGCAGTATTTT. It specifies CASSFRDRFTDTQYF.

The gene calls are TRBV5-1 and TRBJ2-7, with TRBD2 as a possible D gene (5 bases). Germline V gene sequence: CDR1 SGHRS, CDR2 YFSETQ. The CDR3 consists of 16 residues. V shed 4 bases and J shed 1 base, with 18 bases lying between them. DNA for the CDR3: TGCGCCAGCAGCACTGGAGGACGTCAGTCGTCCTACGAGCAGTACTTC. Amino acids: CASSTGGRQSSYEQYF.

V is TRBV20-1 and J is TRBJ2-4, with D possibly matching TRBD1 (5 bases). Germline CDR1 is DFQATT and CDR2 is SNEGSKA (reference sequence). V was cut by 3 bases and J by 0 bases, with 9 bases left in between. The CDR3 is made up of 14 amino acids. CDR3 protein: CSASDSLAKNIQYF. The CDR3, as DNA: TGCAGTGCTAGTGACAGTCTAGCCAAAAACATTCAGTACTTC.

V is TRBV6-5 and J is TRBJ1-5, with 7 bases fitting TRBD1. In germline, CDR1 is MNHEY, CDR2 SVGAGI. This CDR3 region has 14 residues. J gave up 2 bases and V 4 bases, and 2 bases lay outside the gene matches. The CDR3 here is CASSLGQGNQPQHF. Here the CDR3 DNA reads TGTGCCAGCAGTTTAGGACAGGGCAATCAGCCCCAGCATTTT.

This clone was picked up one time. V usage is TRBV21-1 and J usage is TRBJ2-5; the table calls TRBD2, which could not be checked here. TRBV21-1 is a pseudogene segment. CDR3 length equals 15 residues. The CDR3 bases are TGTGCCAGCAGCAAAGTGGAGGAATACCAAGAGACCCAGTACTTC. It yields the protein CASSKVEEYQETQYF.

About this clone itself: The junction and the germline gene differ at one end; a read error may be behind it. Written as DNA, the CDR3 is TGCGCCTGCAGTCGGGGGGGATGGACAGGCTCCTTCCGAGAGACCCAGTACTTC. This sequence encodes CACSRGGWTGSFRETQYF. This chain uses TRBV23-1 with TRBJ2-5; a possible D gene is TRBD2 (8 bases). TRBV23-1 belongs to the ORF category, with a function that is uncertain. This CDR3 has 18 amino acids.

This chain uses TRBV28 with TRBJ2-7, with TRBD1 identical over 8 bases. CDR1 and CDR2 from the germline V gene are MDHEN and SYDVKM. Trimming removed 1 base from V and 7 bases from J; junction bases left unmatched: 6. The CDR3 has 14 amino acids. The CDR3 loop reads CASSLFQGAREQYF. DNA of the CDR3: TGTGCCAGCAGTTTATTTCAGGGGGCGCGGGAGCAGTACTTC.

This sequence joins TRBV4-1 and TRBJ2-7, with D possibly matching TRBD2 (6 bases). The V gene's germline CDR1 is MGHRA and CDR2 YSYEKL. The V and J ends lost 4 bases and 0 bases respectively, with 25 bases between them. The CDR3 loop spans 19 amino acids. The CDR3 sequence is CASSLRTSSNAGSSYEQYF. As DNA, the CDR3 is TGCGCCAGCAGCCTACGAACTAGCTCTAACGCGGGAAGCTCCTACGAGCAGTACTTC.

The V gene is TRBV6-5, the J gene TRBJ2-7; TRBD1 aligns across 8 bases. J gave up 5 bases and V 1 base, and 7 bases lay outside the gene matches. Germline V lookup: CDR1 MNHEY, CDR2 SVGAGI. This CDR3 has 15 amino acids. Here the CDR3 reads CASSYYPGGVDEQYF. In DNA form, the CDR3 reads TGTGCCAGCAGTTACTACCCAGGGGGCGTCGACGAGCAGTACTTC.

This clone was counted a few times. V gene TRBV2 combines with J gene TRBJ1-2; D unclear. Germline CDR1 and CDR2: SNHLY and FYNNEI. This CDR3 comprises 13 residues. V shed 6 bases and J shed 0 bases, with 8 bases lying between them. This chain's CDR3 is CASRVATNYGYTF. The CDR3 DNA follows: TGTGCCAGCAGGGTAGCAACTAACTATGGCTACACCTTC.

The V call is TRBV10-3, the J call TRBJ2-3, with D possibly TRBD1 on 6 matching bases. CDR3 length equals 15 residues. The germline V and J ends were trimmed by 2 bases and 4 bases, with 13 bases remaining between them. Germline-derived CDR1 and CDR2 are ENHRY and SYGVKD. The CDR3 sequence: CAISEEGQSADTQYF. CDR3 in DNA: TGTGCCATCAGTGAGGAAGGACAGTCTGCAGATACGCAGTATTTT.